A single sample is the source of the 12 T cell receptor beta chains below, sequenced in a study of blood T cell repertoires in COVID-19. TCRdb's copy holds only in-frame clones and misses some; the assay was immunoSEQ multiplex PCR. The sample holds approximately 290,000 clones, 89% seen once. The sample was peripheral blood. The receptors originated from a woman between 55 and 75 years old with acute or convalescent COVID-19.

The CDR3 nucleotides are TGTGCCAGCAGCCCCCAGGAAGATACGCAGTATTTT. Amino acids: CASSPQEDTQYF. J is TRBJ2-3 and V is TRBV7-2; D is unclear. CDR1 is SGHTA, CDR2 FQGNSA, per germline. The CDR3 runs 12 residues. Trimming removed 5 bases at V and 5 bases at J, with 8 bases between.

This sequence joins TRBV6-5 and TRBJ2-7; maybe TRBD2 (5 bases). The germline gives CDR1 MNHEY, CDR2 SVGAGI. V lost 6 bases to trimming and J lost 3 bases, with 12 bases between them. The CDR3 totals 13 residues. The CDR3 DNA reads TGTGCCAGCAGCCCGTCGGGGTACTACGAGCAGTACTTC. This translates into CASSPSGYYEQYF.

The chain carries TRBV28 and TRBJ2-3, with D possibly matching TRBD1 (6 bases). The CDR3 spans 15 residues. Germline loops: CDR1 MDHEN, CDR2 SYDVKM. Trimming removed 7 bases at V and 1 base at J, with 15 bases between. This CDR3 is CASTKSGQRTDTQYF. The CDR3 DNA sequence: TGTGCCAGCACCAAATCGGGACAACGCACAGATACGCAGTATTTT.

V and J are TRBV4-2 and TRBJ1-1; D is perhaps TRBD1 (6 bases). This CDR3 comprises 16 residues. Germline V gives CDR1 LGHNA, CDR2 YNFKEQ. The germline V and J ends were trimmed by 6 bases and 0 bases, with 17 bases remaining between them. The CDR3 region is CASSPAGGVLNTEAFF. CDR3 coding DNA: TGTGCCAGCAGTCCGGCGGGGGGCGTTTTGAACACTGAAGCTTTCTTT.

The chain links TRBV5-1 to TRBJ2-3; 10 nucleotides line up with TRBD2. Germline-derived CDR1 and CDR2 are SGHRS and YFSETQ. The CDR3 sequence is 15 residues long. Unmatched junction bases numbered 3, after V lost 2 bases and J lost 3 bases. The CDR3 region is CASSFSGGPTDTQYF. The DNA for the CDR3 is TGCGCCAGCAGCTTTAGCGGGGGGCCGACAGATACGCAGTATTTT.

V and J are TRBV2 and TRBJ2-5; TRBD2 might be the D (6 bases). From germline, CDR1 is SNHLY and CDR2 FYNNEI. The CDR3 is made up of 16 amino acids. V lost 3 bases, J lost 0 bases, and 14 bases lay in between. The CDR3 DNA is TGTGCCAGCAGTGAGACTGGCGGGACCTACCAAGAGACCCAGTACTTC. Its translation is CASSETGGTYQETQYF.

The chain carries TRBV7-9 and TRBJ1-1; 9 bases line up with TRBD1. CDR3 length: 15 amino acids. J lost 6 bases, V lost 3 bases, and 8 bases had no gene match. Per germline, CDR1 SEHNR and CDR2 FQNEAQ (reference sequence). The CDR3 protein is CASSFDQTGGAEAFF. The DNA for the CDR3 is TGTGCCAGCAGCTTTGACCAGACAGGGGGAGCTGAAGCTTTCTTT.

The chain is built from TRBV6-6 and TRBJ2-5; D gene uncertain. Germline assignment: CDR1 MNHNY and CDR2 SVGAGI (reference sequence). This CDR3 is built from 13 residues. V was trimmed by 8 bases and J by 2 bases, leaving 12 bases between them. The CDR3 sequence: CASRPVAQETQYF. As DNA, the CDR3 is TGTGCCAGCCGCCCTGTGGCTCAAGAGACCCAGTACTTC.

The CDR3 protein is CASSVHTGGTEKLFF. CDR3 coding DNA: TGTGCCAGCAGCGTACACACGGGGGGGACAGAAAAACTGTTTTTT. This chain joins TRBV9 and TRBJ1-4, with D tentatively TRBD1 (6 bases). With 1 base removed from V and 8 bases from J, the gap between germline ends came to 15 bases. There are 15 residues in the CDR3. Germline loops: CDR1 SGDLS, CDR2 YYNGEE. Complete variable domain (other parts from reference TRBV9 and TRBJ1-4): DSGVTQTPKHLITATGQRVTLRCSPRSGDLSVYWYQQSLDQGLQFLIQYYNGEERAKGNILERFSAQQFPDLHSELNLSSLELGDSALYFCASSVHTGGTEKLFFGSGTQLSVL.

The rearrangement links TRBV19 to TRBJ2-6; 8 positions agree with TRBD1. Trimming took 6 bases from V and 5 from J; bases not matched to a gene: 6. Looked up from germline, CDR1 is LNHDA and CDR2 is SQIVND (reference sequence). This CDR3 is built from 15 residues. The DNA for the CDR3 is TGTGCCAGTAGACAGACAGGGGCGAGGGCCAACGTCCTGACTTTC. Translating gives CASRQTGARANVLTF.

This clone was detected a few times. The chain has TRBV2 and TRBJ2-3; TRBD2 agrees at 10 bases. V lost 7 bases, J lost 3 bases, and 7 bases stayed unmatched. Germline CDR1 is SNHLY and CDR2 is FYNNEI. The CDR3 runs 15 residues. The CDR3 region has the DNA TGTGCCAGCAATGGACTAGCGGTTGTTACAGATACGCAGTATTTT. This encodes CASNGLAVVTDTQYF.

CDR3 DNA sequence: TGCGCCAGCAGGTCCGCAGGGGACCCCTACGAGCAGTACTTC. As protein: CASRSAGDPYEQYF. The rearrangement uses TRBV4-1 and TRBJ2-7, with D perhaps TRBD1 (6 bases). The CDR3 consists of 14 residues. Germline V gene sequence: CDR1 MGHRA, CDR2 YSYEKL. The ends were cut back, 6 bases at V and 2 bases at J, with 14 bases in the middle.